The present T cell receptor beta chain was sequenced within a study of T cell changes during pregnancy in multiple sclerosis. J gave up 3 bases and V 8 bases, and 6 bases lay outside the gene matches. The CDR3 runs 15 residues. Germline values: CDR1 MNHNS, CDR2 SASEGT. Generated by immunoSEQ multiplex PCR, the TCRdb table keeps only in-frame clones and is missing some. The sample carries under 110,000 clones, under 95% recorded once. This specimen consisted of peripheral blood, obtained before pregnancy. This TCR came from a female donor with multiple sclerosis, enrolled in a pregnancy study. The chain employs TRBV6-1 and TRBJ2-2; 10 bases map to TRBD1. CDR3 in amino acids: CASGRQGADTGELFF. In nucleotides, the CDR3 is TGTGCCAGCGGAAGACAGGGGGCAGACACCGGGGAGCTGTTTTTT.